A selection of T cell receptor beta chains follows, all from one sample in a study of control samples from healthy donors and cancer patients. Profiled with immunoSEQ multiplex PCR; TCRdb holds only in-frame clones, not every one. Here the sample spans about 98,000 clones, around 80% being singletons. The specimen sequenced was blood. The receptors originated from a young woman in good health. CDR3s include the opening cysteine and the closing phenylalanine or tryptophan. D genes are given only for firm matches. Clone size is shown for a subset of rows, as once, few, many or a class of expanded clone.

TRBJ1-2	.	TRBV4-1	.	CASSQEDTVYGYTF	TGCGCCAGCAGCCAAGAGGACACGGTCTATGGCTACACCTTC
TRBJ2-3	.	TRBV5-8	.	CASRASADTQYF	TGTGCCAGCAGAGCTTCCGCGGATACGCAGTATTTT
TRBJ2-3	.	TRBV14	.	CASSQTWGPGTDTQYF	TGTGCCAGCAGCCAAACTTGGGGCCCTGGGACAGATACGCAGTATTTT
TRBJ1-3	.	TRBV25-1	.	CASSAQISGNTIYF	TGTGCCAGCAGCGCTCAGATTTCTGGAAACACCATATATTTT
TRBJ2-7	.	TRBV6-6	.	CASSSDGGFYEQYF	TGTGCCAGCAGTTCCGACGGGGGCTTCTACGAGCAGTACTTC
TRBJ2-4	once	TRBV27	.	CASSLLGAGNIQYF	TGTGCCAGCAGTTTACTGGGGGCCGGAAACATTCAGTACTTC
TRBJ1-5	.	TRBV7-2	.	CASSLDSRGHQPQHF	TGTGCCAGCAGCTTAGACAGCCGAGGTCATCAGCCCCAGCATTTT
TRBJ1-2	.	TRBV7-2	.	CASSLVSRADYGYTF	TGTGCCAGCAGCTTAGTATCCAGGGCGGACTATGGCTACACCTTC
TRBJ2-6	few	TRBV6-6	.	CASSPGVTASGANVLTF	TGTGCCAGCAGTCCGGGGGTGACGGCCTCTGGGGCCAACGTCCTGACTTTC
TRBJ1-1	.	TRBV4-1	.	CASRSDGNTEAFF	TGCGCCAGCAGGTCGGACGGGAACACTGAAGCTTTCTTT
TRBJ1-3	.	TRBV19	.	CASSLGGAGNTIYF	TGTGCCAGTAGCCTCGGCGGAGCCGGAAACACCATATATTTT
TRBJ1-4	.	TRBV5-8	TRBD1	CASSSLRDSGANEKLFF	TGTGCCAGCAGCTCACTCCGGGACAGTGGAGCTAATGAAAAACTGTTTTTT
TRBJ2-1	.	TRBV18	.	CASSPNRAPYNEQFF	TGTGCCAGCTCACCTAACAGGGCCCCATACAATGAGCAGTTCTTC
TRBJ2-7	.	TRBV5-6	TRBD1	CASSGRGTAYEQYF	TGTGCCAGCAGCGGACGAGGGACAGCCTACGAGCAGTACTTC
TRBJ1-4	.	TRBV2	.	CASSDSSGATNEKLFF	TGTGCCAGCAGTGATTCGTCAGGAGCAACTAATGAAAAACTGTTTTTT
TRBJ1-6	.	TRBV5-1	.	CASSLDSGGNSPLHF	TGCGCCAGCAGCTTGGATTCCGGGGGCAATTCACCCCTCCACTTT
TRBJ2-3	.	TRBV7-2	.	CASSFLGRGYTDTQYF	TGTGCCAGCAGCTTCTTAGGCAGGGGATACACAGATACGCAGTATTTT
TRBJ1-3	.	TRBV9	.	CASRAGSSGNTIYF	TGTGCCAGCAGGGCCGGGAGCTCTGGAAACACCATATATTTT
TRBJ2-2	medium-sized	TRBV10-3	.	CAISVVGNTGELFF	TGTGCCATCAGTGTGGTGGGGAACACCGGGGAGCTGTTTTTT
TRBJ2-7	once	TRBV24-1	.	CATSDLAGGRWEQYF	TGTGCCACCAGTGATTTAGCAGGAGGCCGATGGGAGCAGTACTTC
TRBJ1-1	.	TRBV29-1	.	CSVVKQGNTEAFF	TGCAGCGTTGTAAAACAGGGAAACACTGAAGCTTTCTTT
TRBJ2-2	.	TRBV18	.	CASSPPTGRGELFF	TGTGCCAGCTCACCACCGACGGGGCGCGGGGAGCTGTTTTTT
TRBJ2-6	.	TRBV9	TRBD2	CASATGSGGISGANVLTF	TGTGCCAGCGCAACGGGGAGCGGGGGGATCTCTGGGGCCAACGTCCTGACTTTC
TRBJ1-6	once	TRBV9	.	CASSVGGSSVNSPLHF	TGTGCCAGCAGCGTAGGCGGGTCCTCGGTTAATTCACCCCTCCACTTT
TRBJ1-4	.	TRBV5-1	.	CASSPNPRVTNEKLFF	TGCGCCAGCAGCCCCAACCCGAGGGTAACTAATGAAAAACTGTTTTTT
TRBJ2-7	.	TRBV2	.	CASTPGREQYF	TGTGCCAGCACCCCCGGCCGAGAGCAGTACTTC
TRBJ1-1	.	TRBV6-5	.	CASRAGVRNTEAFF	TGTGCCAGCAGGGCGGGGGTTAGGAACACTGAAGCTTTCTTT
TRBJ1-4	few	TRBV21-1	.	CASSGVEATNEKLFF	TGTGCCAGCAGCGGGGTGGAGGCCACTAATGAAAAACTGTTTTTT
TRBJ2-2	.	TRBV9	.	CASSVQGGGGELFF	TGTGCCAGCAGCGTACAGGGGGGGGGCGGGGAGCTGTTTTTT
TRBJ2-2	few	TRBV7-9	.	CASSLSGAGVNTGELFF	TGTGCCAGCAGCTTGTCGGGTGCCGGGGTGAACACCGGGGAGCTGTTTTTT
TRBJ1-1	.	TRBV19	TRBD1	CASSIVSEDRGLLNVYTEAFF	TGTGCCAGTAGTATAGTCTCGGAGGACAGGGGGCTATTAAATGTGTACACTGAAGCTTTCTTT
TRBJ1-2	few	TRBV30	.	CAWSMGLLTKGYTF	TGTGCCTGGAGTATGGGACTGTTAACTAAGGGCTACACCTTC
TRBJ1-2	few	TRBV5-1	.	CASSGGGIGYGYTF	TGCGCCAGCAGCGGGGGCGGGATCGGCTATGGCTACACCTTC
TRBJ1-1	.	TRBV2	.	CASRGTSVNTEAFF	TGTGCCAGCAGGGGTACATCGGTGAACACTGAAGCTTTCTTT
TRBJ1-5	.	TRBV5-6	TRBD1	CASSRRQGHYSNQPQHF	TGTGCCAGCAGTCGCCGACAGGGGCACTATAGCAATCAGCCCCAGCATTTT
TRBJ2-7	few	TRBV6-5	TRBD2	CASIISGGVSYEQYF	TGTGCCAGCATAATTAGCGGGGGGGTCTCCTACGAGCAGTACTTC
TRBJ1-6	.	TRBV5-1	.	CASALGTGAYSPLHF	TGCGCCAGCGCGCTTGGTACGGGGGCTTATTCACCCCTCCACTTT
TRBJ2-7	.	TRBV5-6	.	CASSLGPGQHYEQYF	TGTGCCAGCAGCTTGGGGCCAGGACAGCACTACGAGCAGTACTTC
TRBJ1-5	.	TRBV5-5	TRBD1	CASSLKTGEVQPQHF	TGTGCCAGCAGCTTGAAAACAGGGGAGGTTCAGCCCCAGCATTTT
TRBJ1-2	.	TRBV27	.	CASSPHNYLGYTF	TGTGCCAGCAGTCCCCATAACTATCTAGGCTACACCTTC
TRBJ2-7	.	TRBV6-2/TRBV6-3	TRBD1	CASSNRDSTYEQYF	TGTGCCAGCAGTAACCGGGACAGCACCTACGAGCAGTACTTC
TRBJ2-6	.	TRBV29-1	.	CSVEDWTPSGANVLTF	TGCAGCGTGGAAGACTGGACACCGTCTGGGGCCAACGTCCTGACTTTC
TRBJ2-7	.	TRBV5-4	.	CASSPPSGRLGEQYF	TGTGCCAGCAGCCCGCCTTCGGGGCGGCTTGGCGAGCAGTACTTC
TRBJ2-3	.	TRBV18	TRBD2	CASSPPAGGGTDTQYF	TGTGCCAGCTCACCACCAGCGGGGGGTGGCACAGATACGCAGTATTTT
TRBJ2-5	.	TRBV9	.	CASSVRVSQETQYF	TGTGCCAGCAGCGTACGGGTTTCTCAAGAGACCCAGTACTTC
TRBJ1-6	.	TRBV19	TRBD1	CASSASNRGAYNSPLHF	TGTGCCAGTAGTGCCTCGAACAGGGGCGCCTATAATTCACCCCTCCACTTT
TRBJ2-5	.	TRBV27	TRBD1	CASSWGTGGLETQYF	TGTGCCAGCAGTTGGGGGACAGGGGGCCTTGAGACCCAGTACTTC
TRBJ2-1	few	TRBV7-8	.	CATRGDEQFF	TGTGCCACCCGAGGGGATGAGCAGTTCTTC
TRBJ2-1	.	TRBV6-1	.	CASSETAGGLEQFF	TGTGCCAGCAGTGAAACCGCAGGGGGGCTGGAGCAGTTCTTC
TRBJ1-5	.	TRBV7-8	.	CASSLAGENNQPQHF	TGTGCCAGCAGCTTAGCGGGGGAAAACAATCAGCCCCAGCATTTT
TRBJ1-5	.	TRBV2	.	CASSEGQGLGQPQHF	TGTGCCAGCAGTGAAGGTCAAGGGCTCGGTCAGCCCCAGCATTTT
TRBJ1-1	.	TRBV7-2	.	CASSPKVDTEAFF	TGTGCCAGCAGCCCGAAGGTTGACACTGAAGCTTTCTTT